Included here is one T cell receptor beta chain sequence, with context. The antigen is unknown. The record originates from a study of T cells in Graves' hyperthyroidism and ophthalmopathy. Study-wide results and limits: Ophthalmopathy was model-predicted a median approximately six months pre-onset.

These patients, aged 18 to 65, had recently diagnosed hyperthyroidism lasting under 2 months. Uncontrolled infection, other autoimmune disease, pregnancy or lactation disqualified patients from enrolment. RNA transcripts yielded amplified TCR beta CDR3 regions. The TCR CDR3 first-round RT-PCR relied on the HTBI primer set. TCRdb analysed the multiplex PCR reads with MiXCR anew, one entry per CDR3 protein. This sample carries 610,000 or so distinct CDR3 sequences, about 43% of them seen once, and the ten largest clones take around 8%. The germline V gene has CDR1 MRHNA and CDR2 SNTAGT. Trimming took off 0 bases at V and 14 bases at J, with 13 bases between the two ends. The CDR3 runs to 12 residues.

The specimen sequenced was peripheral blood or thyroid tissue (not recorded which). The gene calls are TRBV6-4 and TRBJ1-1; D not certain. The origin of this receptor is a woman aged 18 to 35 with Graves' hyperthyroidism. The CDR3 here is CASSDSLNEQFF. Here the CDR3 DNA reads TGTGCCAGCAGTGACTCCCTCAATGAGCAGTTCTTT.